Listed below are T cell receptor beta chains from one sample, sequenced in a study of blood T cell repertoires in COVID-19. The repertoire was sequenced with immunoSEQ multiplex PCR; TCRdb's copy has only in-frame clones and lacks some. The repertoire holds approximately 200,000 clones, 85% seen once, with around 0.89% in the top ten. The specimen sequenced was peripheral blood. These receptors all stem from a man in his forties with acute or convalescent COVID-19. Both conserved end residues are part of each CDR3. The D gene is left open where the match is weak. Size tells how often a clone was seen (once, few, many) or the class of an expanded clone, and some rows leave it out.

j_call v_call clone_size d_call cdr3_length cdr3_aa cdr3_nt
TRBJ2-1 TRBV9 - - 15 CASSIGPQSRNEQFF TGTGCCAGCAGCATTGGGCCCCAGAGTAGGAATGAGCAGTTCTTC
TRBJ1-2 TRBV20-1 once - 13 CSASLRSGVGYTF TGCAGTGCTAGTTTGCGCTCGGGAGTTGGCTACACCTTC
TRBJ2-2 TRBV30 - - 12 CAWSEGNGELFF TGTGCCTGGAGTGAGGGGAACGGGGAGCTGTTTTTT
TRBJ1-1 TRBV7-2 - - 15 CASSSKQSMNTEAFF TGTGCCAGCAGCTCCAAACAGAGCATGAACACTGAAGCTTTCTTT
TRBJ1-1 TRBV2 - TRBD1 13 CASSEPPDRGAFF TGTGCCAGCAGCGAACCGCCCGACAGGGGAGCTTTCTTT
TRBJ1-2 TRBV30 - - 15 CAWSVIGLINYGYTF TGTGCCTGGAGTGTAATTGGACTAATCAACTATGGCTACACCTTC
TRBJ1-2 TRBV4-1 - - 15 CASSQDQLGGYGYTF TGCGCCAGCAGCCAAGACCAGTTGGGGGGCTATGGCTACACCTTC
TRBJ2-5 TRBV5-3 - TRBD2 18 CARSCPTSGGALGETQYF TGTGCCAGAAGCTGTCCCACTAGCGGGGGAGCTTTGGGCGAGACCCAGTACTTC
TRBJ1-3 TRBV18 - - 16 CASSPAVALSGNTIYF TGTGCCAGCTCACCTGCGGTCGCACTCTCTGGAAACACCATATATTTT
TRBJ2-1 TRBV7-9 - TRBD1 16 CASSLGTGIRYNEQFF TGTGCCAGCAGCTTAGGGACAGGGATTCGCTACAATGAGCAGTTCTTC
TRBJ1-2 TRBV6-5 - - 12 CASSPDKNGYTF TGTGCCAGCAGCCCGGACAAGAATGGCTACACCTTC
TRBJ1-5 TRBV14 - - 16 CASSQVLQGELQPQHF TGTGCCAGCAGCCAAGTGCTGCAGGGTGAACTGCAGCCCCAGCATTTT
TRBJ1-5 TRBV18 - TRBD1 18 CASSAFSGTGAPNQPQHF TGTGCCAGCTCAGCGTTCTCCGGGACAGGGGCCCCCAATCAGCCCCAGCATTTT
TRBJ2-1 TRBV4-1 - - 14 CASSPTRSYNEQFF TGCGCCAGCAGCCCGACGAGGTCCTACAATGAGCAGTTCTTC
TRBJ2-1 TRBV6-5 - TRBD1 14 CASKRGPDNNEQFF TGTGCCAGCAAAAGGGGGCCGGACAACAATGAGCAGTTCTTC
TRBJ1-1 TRBV11-2 - TRBD1 18 CASSLKTPGQGARGEAFF TGTGCCAGCAGCTTAAAAACACCGGGACAGGGGGCGCGTGGTGAAGCTTTCTTT
TRBJ2-7 TRBV11-2 - - 15 CASSQSPGLYYEQYF TGTGCCAGCAGCCAATCCCCGGGTCTCTACTACGAGCAGTACTTC
TRBJ1-5 TRBV5-1 - - 15 CASSLTGLSNQPQHF TGCGCCAGCAGCTTGACCGGTTTGAGCAATCAGCCCCAGCATTTT
TRBJ2-1 TRBV6-1 - TRBD1 15 CASSDKQGASNEQFF TGTGCCAGCAGTGATAAGCAGGGGGCATCCAATGAGCAGTTCTTC
TRBJ1-1 TRBV4-2 - - 17 CASSQPRWRVPGTEAFF TGTGCCAGCAGCCAACCCAGATGGAGGGTCCCCGGCACTGAAGCTTTCTTT
TRBJ1-2 TRBV5-1 once - 14 CASSLGGLGYGYTF TGCGCCAGCAGCTTGGGCGGTCTGGGCTATGGCTACACCTTC
TRBJ1-2 TRBV19 - TRBD1 17 CASSSYGSGQGLSGYTF TGTGCCAGTAGCTCATACGGATCGGGACAGGGTTTAAGTGGCTACACCTTC
TRBJ2-7 TRBV19 - TRBD1 15 CASSTTGTGGAEQYF TGTGCCAGTAGTACAACCGGGACAGGGGGCGCCGAGCAGTACTTC
TRBJ1-6 TRBV3-1/TRBV3-2 few - 14 CASNTGGYNSPLHF TGTGCCAGCAACACCGGGGGCTATAATTCACCCCTCCACTTT
TRBJ1-2 TRBV2 - - 14 CASTEDTQGTGRTF TGTGCCAGCACTGAGGACACCCAAGGTACCGGGAGGACCTTC
TRBJ2-1 TRBV9 - TRBD1 16 CASSVEGDRVFGEQFF TGTGCCAGCAGCGTAGAAGGGGACAGGGTGTTTGGTGAGCAGTTCTTC
TRBJ2-7 TRBV6-5 few TRBD2 14 CASSPSGGGYEQYF TGTGCCAGCAGCCCCTCGGGGGGGGGCTACGAGCAGTACTTC
TRBJ2-7 TRBV30 - TRBD2 14 CAWSYSGRIYEQYF TGTGCCTGGAGTTATAGCGGGAGGATCTACGAGCAGTACTTC
TRBJ2-1 TRBV4-2 - - 14 CASSQDVAYNEQFF TGTGCCAGCAGCCAAGACGTCGCCTACAATGAGCAGTTCTTC
TRBJ1-6 TRBV7-8 - TRBD1 18 CASSLRGQGVDANSPLHF TGTGCCAGCAGCTTACGGGGACAGGGGGTAGATGCGAATTCACCCCTCCACTTT
TRBJ1-4 TRBV4-3 - TRBD1 16 CASSQGRGTVGEKLFF TGCGCCAGCAGCCAAGGAAGAGGGACAGTAGGAGAAAAACTGTTTTTT
TRBJ2-5 TRBV20-1 once - 13 CSASSANYETQYF TGCAGTGCTAGTTCCGCGAACTATGAGACCCAGTACTTC
TRBJ2-7 TRBV7-9 once TRBD2 15 CASSLVEVAGGEQYF TGTGCCAGCAGCTTAGTAGAAGTAGCGGGGGGCGAGCAGTACTTC
TRBJ1-5 TRBV2 - - 12 CASSAPVQPQHF TGTGCCAGCAGTGCGCCGGTTCAGCCCCAGCATTTT
TRBJ2-7 TRBV24-1 - TRBD1 17 CATSDLQGTGVYYEQYF TGTGCCACCAGTGATTTGCAGGGGACAGGGGTATATTACGAGCAGTACTTC
TRBJ1-2 TRBV19 - - 16 CASSIDTLGGVYGYTF TGTGCCAGTAGTATAGACACCCTGGGAGGGGTGTATGGCTACACCTTC
TRBJ2-1 TRBV7-2 - TRBD2 18 CASSTPLVSGALLREQFF TGTGCCAGCAGCACGCCCCTGGTTAGCGGGGCCCTATTGCGTGAGCAGTTCTTC
TRBJ2-1 TRBV11-2 - - 15 CASSLASRSYNEQFF TGTGCCAGCAGCTTAGCGAGCCGCTCCTACAATGAGCAGTTCTTC
TRBJ1-2 TRBV30 - - 11 CAWSAREGSTF TGTGCCTGGAGTGCACGAGAAGGGAGCACCTTC
TRBJ2-2 TRBV6-5 - TRBD1 15 CASSYRTGDTGELFF TGTGCCAGCAGTTACAGGACAGGGGACACCGGGGAGCTGTTTTTT
TRBJ1-6 TRBV28 - - 15 CASSLLGGGNSPLHF TGTGCCAGCAGTTTATTGGGAGGTGGTAATTCACCCCTCCACTTT
TRBJ2-2 TRBV9 once TRBD1 15 CASRRGTGERGELFF TGTGCCAGCAGACGGGGGACAGGGGAACGTGGGGAGCTGTTTTTT
TRBJ2-1 TRBV9 - TRBD2 15 CASSGGGATYNEQFF TGTGCCAGCAGCGGCGGGGGGGCGACCTACAATGAGCAGTTCTTC
TRBJ1-2 TRBV7-2 - - 16 CASSLVAGPAGYGYTF TGTGCCAGCAGCTTAGTTGCAGGGCCAGCAGGGTATGGCTACACCTTC
TRBJ1-3 TRBV10-3 - TRBD1 16 CAISESGDRAGNTIYF TGTGCCATCAGTGAGTCAGGGGACAGGGCTGGAAACACCATATATTTT
TRBJ2-5 TRBV5-6 - - 17 CASSLGGVAGIEETQYF TGTGCCAGCAGCTTGGGGGGCGTGGCAGGGATTGAGGAGACCCAGTACTTC
TRBJ1-5 TRBV6-4 once - 15 CASSDGPPGPQPQHF TGTGCCAGCAGTGACGGGCCGCCTGGTCCGCAGCCCCAGCATTTT
TRBJ1-2 TRBV6-2/TRBV6-3 - TRBD1 15 CASSAPGQGDYGYTF TGTGCCAGCAGTGCTCCGGGACAGGGGGACTATGGCTACACCTTC
TRBJ1-2 TRBV6-5 few - 13 CASSYSLTDGYTF TGTGCCAGCAGTTACTCTCTAACGGATGGCTACACCTTC
TRBJ2-7 TRBV11-2 - - 14 CASSSRQRSYEQYF TGTGCCAGCAGCTCGAGACAGAGGTCCTACGAGCAGTACTTC